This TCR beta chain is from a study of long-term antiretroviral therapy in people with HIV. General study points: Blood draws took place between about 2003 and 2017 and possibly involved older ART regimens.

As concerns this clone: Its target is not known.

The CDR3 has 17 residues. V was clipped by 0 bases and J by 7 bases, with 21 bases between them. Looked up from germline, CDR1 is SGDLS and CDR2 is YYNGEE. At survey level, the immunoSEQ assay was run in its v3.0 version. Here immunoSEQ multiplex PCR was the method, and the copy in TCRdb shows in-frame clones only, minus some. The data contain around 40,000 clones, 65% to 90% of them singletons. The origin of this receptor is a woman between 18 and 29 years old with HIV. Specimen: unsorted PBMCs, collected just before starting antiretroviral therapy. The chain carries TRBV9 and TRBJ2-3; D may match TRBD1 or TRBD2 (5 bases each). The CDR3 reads CASSVATRGSGINTQYF. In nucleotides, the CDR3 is TGTGCCAGCAGCGTAGCTACGAGGGGCTCGGGCATTAATACGCAGTATTTT.